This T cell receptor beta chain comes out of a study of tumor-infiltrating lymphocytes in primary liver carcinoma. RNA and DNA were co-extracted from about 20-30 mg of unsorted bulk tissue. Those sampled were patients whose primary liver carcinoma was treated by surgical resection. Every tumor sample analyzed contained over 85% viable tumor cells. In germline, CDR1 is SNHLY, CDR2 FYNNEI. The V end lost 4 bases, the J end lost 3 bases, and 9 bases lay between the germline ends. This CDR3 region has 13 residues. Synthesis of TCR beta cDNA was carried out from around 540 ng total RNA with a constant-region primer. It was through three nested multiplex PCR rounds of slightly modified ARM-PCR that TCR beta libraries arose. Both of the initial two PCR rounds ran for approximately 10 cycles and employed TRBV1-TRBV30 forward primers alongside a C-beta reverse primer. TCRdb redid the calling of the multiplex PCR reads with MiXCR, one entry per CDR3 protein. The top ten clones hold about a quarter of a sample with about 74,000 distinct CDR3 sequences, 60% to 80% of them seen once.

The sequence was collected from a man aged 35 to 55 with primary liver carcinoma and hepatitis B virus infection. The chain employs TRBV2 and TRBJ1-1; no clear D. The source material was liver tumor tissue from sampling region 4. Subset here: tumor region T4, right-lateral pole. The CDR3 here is CASSGIRDTEAFF. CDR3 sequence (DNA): TGTGCCAGCAGTGGCATTCGGGACACTGAAGCTTTCTTT.